Listed here are 31 T cell receptor beta chains from one sample, sequenced in a study of blood T cell repertoires in COVID-19 (dated by TCRdb to between 2020 and 2021). Libraries were built with the immunoSEQ multiplex PCR assay. TCRdb provides this immuneACCESS table in a form limited to in-frame rearrangements. Some clones are lacking; in checked studies, under half of them reflect an unresolved V gene, and why the rest are absent is not known. The sample table contains over 200,000 clones; only one count was recorded for 70% to 90% of them. The top ten hold about 12% of the sample. Material for sequencing was peripheral blood. These receptor sequences come from a woman aged 18-29 years who had recovered from COVID-19.

The chain links TRBV4-1 to TRBJ2-7; TRBD1 might be the D (5 bases). This CDR3 is 18 amino acids long. Trimming took 0 bases from V and 5 from J, leaving 23 bases between them. CDR1 is MGHRA and CDR2 is YSYEKL in the germline V gene. The CDR3 sequence is CASSQDWGSRVILDEQYF. In DNA form, the CDR3 reads TGCGCCAGCAGCCAAGATTGGGGCTCCAGGGTTATACTCGACGAGCAGTACTTC.

The CDR3 spells CASSLEGLGSSSYEQYF. DNA of the CDR3: TGTGCCAGCAGCTTAGAGGGGTTGGGCAGCAGCTCCTACGAGCAGTACTTC. The V gene is TRBV7-9, the J gene TRBJ2-7; D might be TRBD1 (5 bases). Trimming took off 1 base at V and 0 bases at J, with 16 bases between the two ends. The length of the CDR3 is 17 residues. Germline CDR1 and CDR2: SEHNR and FQNEAQ (reference sequence).

This clone was counted once. Different DNA sequences within this sample yield the same CDR3. V usage is TRBV30 and J usage is TRBJ1-2; D not resolved. The CDR3 loop spans 14 amino acids. With 0 bases removed from V and 2 bases from J, the gap between germline ends came to 10 bases. Germline V gene data show CDR1 as GTSNPN and CDR2 as SVGIG (reference sequence). CDR3 loop: CAWSVPVRNYGYTF. The CDR3 DNA is TGTGCCTGGAGTGTACCGGTCCGGAACTATGGCTACACCTTC.

This rearrangement joins TRBV7-9 to TRBJ2-7; 8 positions match TRBD2. V lost 5 bases to trimming and J lost 5 bases; unmatched junction nucleotides: 8. CDR3 size: 14 residues. Germline V gene sequence: CDR1 SEHNR, CDR2 FQNEAQ (reference sequence). The CDR3 DNA sequence: TGTGCCAGCAGCATGGGACTAGTCATGCACGAGCAGTACTTC. Translation gives CASSMGLVMHEQYF.

This CDR3 reads CASRLAGRNEQFF. The CDR3 coding sequence is TGTGCCAGTAGACTAGCGGGAAGGAATGAGCAGTTCTTC. The chain links TRBV19 to TRBJ2-1; 10 nucleotides line up with TRBD2. With V trimmed by 6 bases and J by 7 bases, 3 bases remained unmatched. This CDR3 region has 13 residues. Germline loops: CDR1 LNHDA, CDR2 SQIVND (reference sequence).

This chain links TRBV29-1 with TRBJ1-1; D is ambiguous. The CDR3 has 14 residues. Germline CDR1 is SQVTM and CDR2 is ANQGSEA. Trimming removed 7 bases at V and 4 bases at J, with 19 bases between. The CDR3 loop reads CSARYGSVVTEAFF. The CDR3 bases are TGCAGCGCCCGGTACGGGTCCGTGGTCACTGAAGCTTTCTTT.

The chain employs TRBV19 and TRBJ2-6, with D perhaps TRBD1 (5 bases). The CDR3 loop spans 15 amino acids. The germline V gene has CDR1 LNHDA and CDR2 SQIVND (reference sequence). The germline V and J ends were trimmed by 4 bases and 0 bases, with 7 bases remaining between them. CDR3 loop: CASSTGLSGANVLTF. The CDR3 DNA reads as TGTGCCAGTAGTACAGGGCTCTCTGGGGCCAACGTCCTGACTTTC.

This sequence joins TRBV7-3 and TRBJ2-3; TRBD2 might be the D (5 bases). Trimming left V 5 bases short and J 3 bases short, with 12 bases between. Germline V gene sequence: CDR1 SGHTA, CDR2 FQGTGA. The CDR3 totals 14 residues. The CDR3: CASSPLARTDTQYF. The CDR3 bases are TGTGCCAGCAGCCCTTTAGCGCGTACAGATACGCAGTATTTT.

V usage is TRBV5-1 and J usage is TRBJ1-1; D ambiguous. The germline V gene encodes CDR1 SGHRS and CDR2 YFSETQ. The V end was cut by 2 bases, the J end by 7 bases, with 12 bases between. CDR3 length: 13 residues. CDR3 nucleotide sequence: TGCGCCAGCAGCTTAAGTACGGGAATTGAAGCTTTCTTT. It translates to CASSLSTGIEAFF.

The V and J genes are TRBV5-4 and TRBJ1-2; perhaps TRBD1 as D (6 bases). Trimming shortened V by 4 bases and J by 7 bases, and 17 bases separated the two germline ends. This CDR3 is 14 amino acids long. CDR1 and CDR2 (germline): SGHNT, YYREEE (reference sequence). This chain's CDR3 is CASSDHNRASGYTF. In DNA form, the CDR3 reads TGTGCCAGCAGCGATCACAACAGGGCTAGTGGCTACACCTTC. Full variable domain (rest looked up from reference TRBV5-4 and TRBJ1-2): ETGVTQSPTHLIKTRGQQVTLRCSSQSGHNTVSWYQQALGQGPQFIFQYYREEENGRGNFPPRFSGLQFPNYSSELNVNALELDDSALYLCASSDHNRASGYTFGSGTRLTVV.

This sequence joins TRBV25-1 and TRBJ2-1, with a possible D match to TRBD2 (5 bases). Germline CDR1 is MGHDK and CDR2 is SYGVNS. The V end lost 1 base, the J end lost 0 bases, and 10 bases lay between the germline ends. This CDR3 region has 16 residues. The CDR3, as DNA: TGTGCCAGCAGTGAATTTATAGCGAGCTCCTACAATGAGCAGTTCTTC. This sequence encodes CASSEFIASSYNEQFF.

In its sample, this clone was seen once. CDR3 nucleotides: TGTGCCAGCAGCTGGGACTCCCAAAGCTCCTACGAGCAGTACTTC. Encoded protein: CASSWDSQSSYEQYF. The chain joins TRBV7-2 to TRBJ2-7; maybe TRBD2 (6 bases). V shed 4 bases and J shed 0 bases, with 13 bases lying between them. Looked up from germline, CDR1 is SGHTA and CDR2 is FQGNSA. The length of the CDR3 is 15 residues.

This chain uses TRBV6-6 with TRBJ1-1; D may be TRBD1 (5 bases). This CDR3 spans 15 amino acids. V was pared by 4 bases and J by 0 bases, with 12 bases between. Germline V CDR1 and CDR2: MNHNY, SVGAGI (reference sequence). CDR3 in amino acids: CASSSTDRLNTEAFF. CDR3 nucleotide sequence: TGTGCCAGCAGTTCTACAGACAGATTGAACACTGAAGCTTTCTTT.

V is TRBV6-4 and J is TRBJ2-3, with a tentative D call TRBD2 (6 bases). V lost 0 bases to trimming and J lost 4 bases, with 8 bases between them. The length of the CDR3 is 14 residues. CDR1 is MRHNA and CDR2 is SNTAGT in the germline V gene. The CDR3 DNA reads as TGTGCCAGCAGTGACTCGCGGGATCCAGATACGCAGTATTTT. Its translation is CASSDSRDPDTQYF.

The chain has TRBV7-6 and TRBJ2-1; possible D gene TRBD2, 5 bases. The CDR3 sequence is 16 residues long. Trimming removed 2 bases from V and 0 bases from J, with 11 bases in between. Germline V CDR1 and CDR2: SGHVS, FNYEAQ. The CDR3 loop reads CASSLSPSTSYNEQFF. CDR3 sequence (DNA): TGTGCCAGCAGCTTAAGTCCTAGCACCTCCTACAATGAGCAGTTCTTC. Full variable domain (missing parts from reference TRBV7-6 and TRBJ2-1): GAGVSQSPRYKVTKRGQDVALRCDPISGHVSLYWYRQALGQGPEFLTYFNYEAQQDKSGLPNDRFSAERPEGSISTLTIQRTEQRDSAMYRCASSLSPSTSYNEQFFGPGTRLTVL.

This clone has a handful of counts. The chain recombines TRBV6-5 with TRBJ1-5; perhaps TRBD1 as D (6 bases). CDR1 is MNHEY, CDR2 SVGAGI, per germline. The CDR3 extends over 15 amino acids. Trimming shortened V by 2 bases and J by 7 bases, and 15 bases separated the two germline ends. The CDR3 region is CASSYGGGGQQPQHF. The CDR3 bases are TGTGCCAGCAGTTACGGGGGGGGCGGACAGCAGCCCCAGCATTTT.

The chain joins TRBV10-2 to TRBJ2-7; 10 bases map to TRBD2. Germline CDR1 WSHSY, CDR2 SAAADI. Trimming took 0 bases from V and 4 from J; bases not matched to a gene: 3. The CDR3 is 15 residues long. CDR3 sequence: CASSESRTSGYEQYF. For the CDR3, the DNA is TGCGCCAGCAGTGAGTCCCGGACTAGCGGATACGAGCAGTACTTC.

V gene TRBV19 combines with J gene TRBJ1-5, with D unresolved. CDR1 and CDR2 (germline): LNHDA, SQIVND (reference sequence). The CDR3 runs 14 residues. The V end was cut by 4 bases, the J end by 2 bases, with 9 bases between. The CDR3 DNA follows: TGTGCCAGTAGTACATTTCAGGGCAATCAGCCCCAGCATTTT. Protein product: CASSTFQGNQPQHF.

The chain is built from TRBV19 and TRBJ1-2, with 9 bases lining up with TRBD1. CDR1 LNHDA and CDR2 SQIVND come from the germline V gene (reference sequence). This CDR3 has 15 residues. Trimming removed 6 bases from V and 4 bases from J; junction bases left unmatched: 9. The chain's CDR3 is CASSQKRGQGYGYTF. CDR3 bases: TGTGCCAGTAGCCAAAAAAGGGGACAGGGCTATGGCTACACCTTC.

The V call is TRBV4-3, the J call TRBJ2-1, with D possibly TRBD2 on 6 matching bases. The V and J ends lost 8 bases and 11 bases respectively, with 22 bases between them. Germline V gene sequence: CDR1 LGHNA, CDR2 YSLEER. The CDR3 contains 14 residues. The CDR3 DNA follows: TGCGCCAGCGCACAAGCGGCTAGCGATATCCAGCAGTTCTTC. This gives the protein CASAQAASDIQQFF.

This clone was recorded only once. V and J are TRBV10-2 and TRBJ2-1; TRBD2 matches 13 bases. V lost 2 bases to trimming and J lost 4 bases; unmatched junction nucleotides: 5. In germline, CDR1 is WSHSY, CDR2 SAAADI. The CDR3 runs 17 residues. CDR3 sequence (DNA): TGCGCCAGCAGTGAGGGGACTAGCGGGAACGTGTACAATGAGCAGTTCTTC. Translating gives CASSEGTSGNVYNEQFF.

The table lists this clone with a count of one. This chain connects TRBV29-1 to TRBJ1-2; D remains unclear. Germline assignment: CDR1 SQVTM and CDR2 ANQGSEA. Trimming shortened V by 0 bases and J by 4 bases, and 12 bases separated the two germline ends. This CDR3 has 14 amino acids. The DNA of the CDR3 is TGCAGCGTTGAAGACTTCGACCGGGTCTATGGCTACACCTTC. Its translation: CSVEDFDRVYGYTF.

V usage is TRBV2 and J usage is TRBJ2-7; 10 positions match TRBD2. The germline V gene encodes CDR1 SNHLY and CDR2 FYNNEI. This CDR3 contains 16 residues. V trimming: 4 bases; J trimming: 0 bases; junction bases outside the gene matches: 6. The CDR3 protein is CASSGLAGANSYEQYF. The CDR3 region has the DNA TGTGCCAGCAGTGGGCTAGCGGGAGCCAACTCCTACGAGCAGTACTTC.

The chain carries TRBV5-1 and TRBJ1-3; D is ambiguous. CDR1 is SGHRS, CDR2 YFSETQ, per germline. Trimming stripped 0 bases from V and 0 bases from J, with 16 bases between. The CDR3 totals 18 residues. CDR3 loop: CASSLEPPAAYSGNTIYF. As DNA, the CDR3 is TGCGCCAGCAGCTTGGAACCTCCAGCGGCCTACTCTGGAAACACCATATATTTT.

V gene TRBV7-8 combines with J gene TRBJ2-7, with 9 bases aligning to TRBD1. The germline gives CDR1 SGHVS, CDR2 FQNEAQ. The V gene end was trimmed by 0 bases and the J gene end by 2 bases; junction bases not matched to a gene: 8. CDR3 size: 17 residues. The chain's CDR3 is CASSLARPGQGTYEQYF. For the CDR3, the DNA is TGTGCCAGCAGCTTAGCAAGACCGGGACAGGGAACCTACGAGCAGTACTTC.

The chain carries TRBV6-6 and TRBJ2-3; a possible D gene is TRBD2 (6 bases). Looked up from germline, CDR1 is MNHNY and CDR2 is SVGAGI (reference sequence). Trimming took 9 bases from V and 6 from J, leaving 10 bases between them. The CDR3 has 11 amino acids. Here the CDR3 DNA reads TGTGCCAGTCGGAGGGAGGATACGCAGTATTTT. Translated, it gives CASRREDTQYF.

The rearrangement joins TRBV6-5 to TRBJ1-1; weak D call: TRBD1 (6 bases). Deletions cut 7 bases from V and 4 bases from J, with 19 bases between. This CDR3 spans 15 amino acids. Germline V gives CDR1 MNHEY, CDR2 SVGAGI. The CDR3, as DNA: TGTGCCAGCACCCAGAAGGGCAGGGGCGGCACTGAAGCTTTCTTT. Residues: CASTQKGRGGTEAFF.

The gene calls are TRBV18 and TRBJ1-6; D is ambiguous. The CDR3 spans 12 residues. The germline gives CDR1 KGHSH, CDR2 LQKENI. The ends were cut back, 3 bases at V and 14 bases at J, with 11 bases in the middle. CDR3 coding DNA: TGTGCCAGCTCACCCACCGGTCGGTCCCTCCACTTT. Translated, it gives CASSPTGRSLHF.

This chain links TRBV5-4 with TRBJ2-5; 10 bases agree with TRBD2. This CDR3 is 16 amino acids long. Germline V gene sequence: CDR1 SGHNT, CDR2 YYREEE (reference sequence). V dropped 5 bases and J dropped 4; count of bases not matched to a gene: 11. DNA for the CDR3: TGTGCCAGCAGTTCCGGGGCCGGGACTAGCGTAGAGACCCAGTACTTC. This sequence encodes CASSSGAGTSVETQYF.

The rearrangement uses TRBV9 and TRBJ2-2; D unclear. The CDR3 totals 14 residues. The germline V gene encodes CDR1 SGDLS and CDR2 YYNGEE. V was cut by 0 bases and J by 6 bases, with 9 bases left in between. The CDR3 DNA reads as TGTGCCAGCAGCGTAGCCCCGTTTGCCGGGGAGCTGTTTTTT. Residues: CASSVAPFAGELFF.

This rearrangement joins TRBV11-2 to TRBJ1-3; 9 positions match TRBD1. CDR1 SGHAT and CDR2 FQNNGV come from the germline V gene. J gave up 4 bases and V 4 bases, and 8 bases lay outside the gene matches. The CDR3 has 16 amino acids. Written as DNA, the CDR3 is TGTGCCAGCAGCTCCACACAGGGGGCGCGGGGAAACACCATATATTTT. Encoded protein: CASSSTQGARGNTIYF. Full variable domain (remainder filled in from reference TRBV11-2 and TRBJ1-3): EAGVAQSPRYKIIEKRQSVAFWCNPISGHATLYWYQQILGQGPKLLIQFQNNGVVDDSQLPKDRFSAERLKGVDSTLKIQPAKLEDSAVYLCASSSTQGARGNTIYFGEGSWLTVV.